One and the same sample provided the 20 T cell receptor beta chains below, sequenced in a study of control samples from healthy donors and cancer patients. Measured with immunoSEQ multiplex PCR; TCRdb has only the in-frame clones, and not every one. In the table there are under 90,000 clones, about 92% of which are singletons. Sequencing input: blood. The receptors shown here come from an older woman in good health.

This clone was counted a single time. The gene calls are TRBV11-2 and TRBJ2-5; D call uncertain. This CDR3 has 11 amino acids. Trimming removed 1 base from V and 5 bases from J, with 2 bases in between. CDR1 and CDR2 (germline): SGHAT, FQNNGV. CDR3 DNA sequence: TGTGCCAGCAGCTTAGTTGAGACCCAGTACTTC. Translated, it gives CASSLVETQYF.

The chain uses TRBV6-5 and TRBJ1-3, with a weak D call TRBD1 (5 bases). This CDR3 has 15 residues. The V gene lost 6 bases and the J gene lost 1 base, with 13 bases spanning the gap. Germline V gene sequence: CDR1 MNHEY, CDR2 SVGAGI. DNA for the CDR3: TGTGCCAGCAGCCCCACGCGGGGGTCTGGAAACACCATATATTTT. Residues: CASSPTRGSGNTIYF.

The rearrangement uses TRBV7-8 and TRBJ2-1, with TRBD2 as a possible D gene (5 bases). The CDR3 loop spans 15 amino acids. V lost 5 bases to trimming and J lost 0 bases, with 11 bases between them. CDR1 and CDR2 from the germline V gene are SGHVS and FQNEAQ. The chain's CDR3 is CASSASGISYNEQFF. The CDR3 bases are TGTGCCAGCAGCGCATCCGGGATCTCCTACAATGAGCAGTTCTTC.

Only one count was recorded for this clone. The rearrangement links TRBV6-5 to TRBJ2-1, with 8 bases identical to TRBD2. V lost 7 bases and J lost 8; bases outside the gene matches: 13. The CDR3 spans 15 residues. Germline loops: CDR1 MNHEY, CDR2 SVGAGI. The DNA of the CDR3 is TGTGCCAGCACCCAAGCGGGAGCCCTGGTCGATGAGCAGTTCTTC. Protein product: CASTQAGALVDEQFF.

This clone appeared once. The genes are TRBV5-1 and TRBJ2-5; 9 bases match TRBD2. The CDR3 has 16 amino acids. V shed 2 bases, J shed 3 bases, and the junction held 8 bases outside the gene matches. Germline values: CDR1 SGHRS, CDR2 YFSETQ. The CDR3 nucleotides read TGCGCCAGCAGCTTAGGAGCCTTAGCGGGAGAAGAGACCCAGTACTTC. Translation gives CASSLGALAGEETQYF. The full variable domain, completed using reference TRBV5-1 and TRBJ2-5, is KAGVTQTPRYLIKTRGQQVTLSCSPISGHRSVSWYQQTPGQGLQFLFEYFSETQRNKGNFPGRFSGRQFSNSRSEMNVSTLELGDSALYLCASSLGALAGEETQYFGPGTRLLVL.

The CDR3 reads CASSLRGLAGNTDTQYF. As DNA, the CDR3 is TGTGCCAGCAGCTTGAGGGGGCTAGCGGGTAACACAGATACGCAGTATTTT. The V and J genes are TRBV7-9 and TRBJ2-3; a weak D match, TRBD2 (8 bases). The CDR3 loop spans 17 amino acids. Germline assignment: CDR1 SEHNR and CDR2 FQNEAQ (reference sequence). The V and J ends lost 3 bases and 2 bases respectively, with 18 bases between them.

The rearrangement joins TRBV6-1 to TRBJ1-3, with unresolved D. The germline V gene has CDR1 MNHNS and CDR2 SASEGT. There are 13 residues in the CDR3. Trimming pared 1 base from V and 2 bases from J, leaving 3 bases between. This CDR3 reads CASSEVPGNTIYF. CDR3 DNA sequence: TGTGCCAGCAGTGAAGTACCTGGAAACACCATATATTTT.

The chain joins TRBV14 to TRBJ2-2; maybe TRBD2 (6 bases). Trimming removed 4 bases from V and 6 bases from J, with 12 bases in between. The CDR3 extends over 14 amino acids. The germline V gene encodes CDR1 SGHDN and CDR2 FVKESK. CDR3 bases: TGTGCCAGCAGCCCTCGACTAGAAGCCGGGGAGCTGTTTTTT. Its protein is CASSPRLEAGELFF. Together with reference TRBV14 and TRBJ2-2, the CDR3 gives the full variable domain: EAGVTQFPSHSVIEKGQTVTLRCDPISGHDNLYWYRRVMGKEIKFLLHFVKESKQDESGMPNNRFLAERTGGTYSTLKVQPAELEDSGVYFCASSPRLEAGELFFGEGSRLTVL.

About this clone itself: One end of the junction is discordant with germline, which a read error may explain. The rearrangement joins TRBV15 to TRBJ1-1; TRBD1 is a possible D gene (5 bases). The CDR3 is 15 amino acids. The germline V gene encodes CDR1 LNHNV and CDR2 YYDKDF (reference sequence). In DNA form, the CDR3 reads TGTGCCACCAGCAGAGAAGGGACGGCGAACACTGAAACTTTCTTT. It translates to CATSREGTANTETFF.

This chain connects TRBV30 to TRBJ2-6, with D perhaps matching TRBD1 or TRBD2 (6 bases each). Trimming cost V 6 bases and J 1 base, with 13 bases left between them. The germline V gene encodes CDR1 GTSNPN and CDR2 SVGIG (reference sequence). The CDR3 runs 15 residues. The CDR3 bases are TGTGCCTGTCAACGAGGGGGGTCTGGGGCCAACGTCCTGACTTTC. Translated, it gives CACQRGGSGANVLTF. The full variable domain, completed using reference TRBV30 and TRBJ2-6, is SQTIHQWPATLVQPVGSPLSLECTVEGTSNPNLYWYRQAAGRGLQLLFYSVGIGQISSEVPQNLSASRPQDRQFILSSKKLLLSDSGFYLCACQRGGSGANVLTFGAGSRLTVL.

J is TRBJ1-1 and V is TRBV9; D uncertain. Trimming removed 1 base from V and 1 base from J, with 5 bases in between. The CDR3 contains 13 residues. Germline CDR1 SGDLS, CDR2 YYNGEE. Here the CDR3 DNA reads TGTGCCAGCAGCGTATCCCCGAACACTGAAGCTTTCTTT. Protein sequence: CASSVSPNTEAFF.

The CDR3: CASSSGRGQGYTEAFF. DNA of the CDR3: TGCGCCAGCAGCTCGGGGCGGGGGCAGGGATACACTGAAGCTTTCTTT. The rearrangement joins TRBV5-1 to TRBJ1-1, with D tentatively TRBD1 (6 bases). CDR3 size: 16 residues. Deletions cut 3 bases from V and 3 bases from J, with 18 bases between. From germline, CDR1 is SGHRS and CDR2 YFSETQ.

The chain employs TRBV6-6 and TRBJ1-3; no definite D call. CDR1 and CDR2 from the germline V gene are MNHNY and SVGAGI (reference sequence). The V end was cut by 5 bases, the J end by 4 bases, with 12 bases between. CDR3 size: 14 residues. The CDR3 reads CASSTSRVGNTIYF. In DNA form, the CDR3 reads TGTGCCAGCAGTACCTCTCGGGTAGGAAACACCATATATTTT.

The chain combines TRBV18 with TRBJ1-1; the match to TRBD1 covers 7 bases. The germline gives CDR1 KGHSH, CDR2 LQKENI. The J segment lost 0 bases and the V segment lost 3 bases, leaving 7 bases of the junction unmatched. This CDR3 has 16 amino acids. The CDR3 DNA sequence: TGTGCCAGCTCACCTGGACAGGTCAACATGAACACTGAAGCTTTCTTT. This codes for CASSPGQVNMNTEAFF. Based on the CDR3 plus reference TRBV18 and TRBJ1-1, the full variable domain is NAGVMQNPRHLVRRRGQEARLRCSPMKGHSHVYWYRQLPEEGLKFMVYLQKENIIDESGMPKERFSAEFPKEGPSILRIQQVVRGDSAAYFCASSPGQVNMNTEAFFGQGTRLTVV.

The chain has TRBV19 and TRBJ2-3; 11 bases map to TRBD1. J lost 4 bases, V lost 2 bases, and 5 bases had no gene match. Germline V gene sequence: CDR1 LNHDA, CDR2 SQIVND (reference sequence). The CDR3 sequence is 16 residues long. The CDR3 region is CASSIMGQGVSDTQYF. The DNA of the CDR3 is TGTGCCAGTAGTATAATGGGACAGGGGGTCTCAGATACGCAGTATTTT.

In DNA form, the CDR3 reads TGTGCCAGCGGATCTCAGACAGGGGGCCTCACTGAAGCTTTCTTT. Protein product: CASGSQTGGLTEAFF. The chain links TRBV5-5 to TRBJ1-1; 10 bases match TRBD1. The CDR3 has 15 residues. Germline V gene data show CDR1 as SGHKS and CDR2 as YYEKEE (reference sequence). The J segment lost 4 bases and the V segment lost 7 bases, leaving 10 bases of the junction unmatched.

The V and J genes are TRBV28 and TRBJ2-2; TRBD2 aligns across 8 bases. The CDR3 covers 13 residues. V lost 11 bases to trimming and J lost 7 bases; unmatched junction nucleotides: 9. Germline V gives CDR1 MDHEN, CDR2 SYDVKM. The CDR3 coding sequence is TGTGCCTCGTACGGGAGGGTCGTCGGGGAGCTGTTTTTT. Translating it yields CASYGRVVGELFF.

This clone came up once. The chain links TRBV28 to TRBJ1-4; D is undetermined. The V gene lost 4 bases and the J gene lost 7 bases, with 13 bases spanning the gap. Germline-derived CDR1 and CDR2 are MDHEN and SYDVKM. The CDR3 totals 14 residues. This CDR3 is CASSYGDSGEKLFF. CDR3 bases: TGTGCCAGCAGTTACGGGGATAGCGGTGAAAAACTGTTTTTT.

The chain couples TRBV2 to TRBJ1-5; perhaps TRBD1 as D (5 bases). Germline CDR1 and CDR2: SNHLY and FYNNEI. The CDR3 length is 14 residues. V lost 4 bases to trimming and J lost 1 base, with 8 bases between them. CDR3 nucleotide sequence: TGTGCCAGCAGTGGAGGGGACAGCAATCAGCCCCAGCATTTT. Translating it yields CASSGGDSNQPQHF.

The J gene is TRBJ1-3, the V gene TRBV7-9, with D unresolved. Per germline, CDR1 SEHNR and CDR2 FQNEAQ (reference sequence). This CDR3 comprises 16 residues. Trimming stripped 5 bases from V and 1 base from J, with 15 bases between. In nucleotides, the CDR3 is TGTGCCAGCAGCAATAGCACGGGGTATTCTGGAAACACCATATATTTT. It encodes CASSNSTGYSGNTIYF.